This TCR beta chain was sequenced in a study of OX40 agonist ivuxolimab in advanced cancers. Concerning this clone: Its target is not known.

General observations from the study: Some nonresponders additionally presented with little normalized T-cell clonal expansion.

Clones were sequenced by immunoSEQ multiplex PCR, and TCRdb holds only the in-frame ones, with some missing. The repertoire holds about 130,000 clones, with approximately 90% as singletons. This clonotype was sampled from an adult with an advanced solid tumor such as melanoma, head and neck, liver or kidney cancer. Sequencing used CD4+ or CD8+ T cells sorted from blood, obtained in a trial of the OX40 agonist ivuxolimab.

The CDR3 coding sequence is TGTGCCAGCAGCTTAGCGTTGTATACAGGGGTCAACTCCTACGAGCAGTACTTC. Amino acids: CASSLALYTGVNSYEQYF. The V gene is TRBV7-2, the J gene TRBJ2-7; 7 bases align to TRBD1. Trimming removed 0 bases from V and 0 bases from J; junction bases left unmatched: 11. In germline, CDR1 is SGHTA, CDR2 FQGNSA. CDR3 length: 18 residues.